Below, 21 T cell receptor beta chains from the same sample are listed, as sequenced in a study of Graves' ophthalmopathy and Graves' hyperthyroidism. Beta-chain TCR CDR3 regions were amplified from RNA transcripts. Scientists carried out first-round RT-PCR using HTBI primers and then a second-round multiplex PCR. Each CDR3 protein is one row after TCRdb ran MiXCR on the multiplex PCR reads. Of about 640,000 distinct CDR3 sequences listed, more than 40% are singletons. Sequencing was carried out using peripheral blood. The receptors shown here come from an adult man with Graves' ophthalmopathy.

The V call is TRBV10-3, the J call TRBJ1-3, with a weak D call TRBD1 (6 bases). Trimming stripped 0 bases from V and 8 bases from J, with 17 bases between. CDR1 and CDR2 from the germline V gene are ENHRY and SYGVKD. CDR3 length: 16 residues. The DNA for the CDR3 is TGTGCCATCAGTGAGTCGGGGGGCCGCTATGGCTACACCATATATTTT. Translated, it gives CAISESGGRYGYTIYF.

CDR3 region: CASSVYTGYEQYF. CDR3 DNA sequence: TGTGCCAGCAGCGTTTATACGGGGTACGAGCAGTACTTC. J is TRBJ2-7 and V is TRBV11-2; a possible D gene is TRBD2 (5 bases). Germline V CDR1 and CDR2: SGHAT, FQNNGV. The CDR3 is 13 residues long. Trimming pared 5 bases from V and 4 bases from J, leaving 12 bases between. Variable domain in full (rest from reference TRBV11-2 and TRBJ2-7): EAGVAQSPRYKIIEKRQSVAFWCNPISGHATLYWYQQILGQGPKLLIQFQNNGVVDDSQLPKDRFSAERLKGVDSTLKIQPAKLEDSAVYLCASSVYTGYEQYFGPGTRLTVT.

The sample holds many counts of this clonotype. The gene calls are TRBV25-1 and TRBJ1-2; TRBD1 matches at 8 bases. V shed 7 bases and J 6 bases; nucleotides not matched to a gene: 7. The V gene's germline CDR1 is MGHDK and CDR2 SYGVNS. The CDR3 has 13 amino acids. CDR3 DNA sequence: TGTGCCAGCACCGGACAGGGCAATCATGGCTACACCTTC. This gives the protein CASTGQGNHGYTF.

Worth noting for this clonotype: A read error is possible here, since a much larger clone lies one base away. V is TRBV7-2 and J is TRBJ2-5; TRBD1 matches 7 bases. Trimming at V came to 5 bases and at J to 4 bases, leaving 10 bases not matched to a gene. The CDR3 loop spans 15 amino acids. The germline V gene has CDR1 SGHTA and CDR2 FQGNSA. CDR3 amino acids: CASSRDRDTLETQYF. The CDR3, as DNA: TGTGCCAGCAGCAGGGACAGAGACACCTTAGAGACCCAGTACTTC.

This clonotype showed up just a few times. The chain employs TRBV9 and TRBJ2-7, with 8 bases fitting TRBD1. Per germline, CDR1 SGDLS and CDR2 YYNGEE. This CDR3 comprises 16 residues. Trimming removed 1 base from V and 2 bases from J; junction bases left unmatched: 8. DNA for the CDR3: TGTGCCAGCAGCGTAAGCCCCACAGGGGGGACCTACGAGCAGTACTTC. Protein product: CASSVSPTGGTYEQYF.

In this sample, this clonotype turned up a few times. The V and J genes are TRBV12-3 or TRBV12-4 and TRBJ1-5, with 7 bases fitting TRBD1. The length of the CDR3 is 13 residues. The ends lost 6 bases at V and 9 bases at J; junction bases unmatched: 8. CDR3 sequence reads: CASSGTARGPQHF. The CDR3 DNA sequence: TGTGCCAGCAGCGGGACAGCGAGGGGGCCCCAGCATTTT.

The genes are TRBV29-1 and TRBJ2-7; 7 bases align to TRBD2. The tail of the sequence fits TRBJ2-1 better, so the J call may be wrong. The CDR3 sequence is 14 residues long. Germline assignment: CDR1 SQVTM and CDR2 ANQGSEA. CDR3 residues: CSIPWSGDDNEQFF. The CDR3 DNA sequence: TGCAGCATCCCTTGGAGCGGGGATGACAATGAGCAGTTCTTC.

This clonotype has a count of ten or more. An end of the junction differs from the germline gene, which may be a read error. V is TRBV7-7 and J is TRBJ2-5; D unresolved. CDR3 length equals 13 residues. CDR1 and CDR2 (germline): SSHAT, FNYEAQ (reference sequence). CDR3 loop: CASSRALQETQYF. CDR3 coding DNA: TGTGCTAGCAGCCGGGCTCTCCAAGAGACCCAGTACTTC.

At least ten counts were recorded for this clonotype. CDR3 amino acids: CASSSGINTGELFF. DNA of the CDR3: TGCGCCAGCAGCTCCGGGATAAACACCGGGGAGCTGTTTTTT. The chain carries TRBV5-1 and TRBJ2-2; D might be TRBD2 (5 bases). The CDR3 sequence is 14 residues long. Germline CDR1 is SGHRS and CDR2 is YFSETQ. The V end lost 3 bases, the J end lost 2 bases, and 8 bases lay between the germline ends.

This clonotype has a count of ten or more. V and J are TRBV29-1 and TRBJ2-7, with D possibly TRBD1 on 5 matching bases. The V gene's germline CDR1 is SQVTM and CDR2 ANQGSEA. The ends were cut back, 3 bases at V and 1 base at J, with 7 bases in the middle. CDR3 length: 12 residues. Here the CDR3 DNA reads TGCAGCGTTGAGGGGCCATCCTACGAGCAGTACTTC. Its protein is CSVEGPSYEQYF.

This clonotype appeared many times. The V and J genes are TRBV6-5 and TRBJ2-7; D may be TRBD1 (5 bases). The V gene's germline CDR1 is MNHEY and CDR2 SVGAGI. The CDR3 contains 15 residues. Deletions cut 5 bases from V and 1 base from J, with 15 bases between. The CDR3 coding sequence is TGTGCCAGCAGTGTGTTGGCAGGGCGATCCTACGAGCAGTACTTC. This translates into CASSVLAGRSYEQYF.

This chain links TRBV29-1 with TRBJ2-7, with D possibly called TRBD1 or TRBD2 (5 bases each). Trimming pared 7 bases from V and 11 bases from J, leaving 21 bases between. The CDR3 is 12 residues long. From germline, CDR1 is SQVTM and CDR2 ANQGSEA. CDR3 residues: CSAEGPNTGEYF. DNA of the CDR3: TGCAGCGCCGAGGGACCGAACACCGGGGAGTACTTC.

The chain employs TRBV29-1 and TRBJ2-5; D possibly matches TRBD1 or TRBD2 (5 bases each). CDR3 length equals 13 residues. CDR1 is SQVTM and CDR2 is ANQGSEA in the germline V gene. The CDR3 DNA reads as TGCAGTGAGGGGCGCTCGCTCGGGGAGACCCAGTACTTC. Protein sequence: CSEGRSLGETQYF.

The sample holds many counts of this clonotype. The rearrangement joins TRBV20-1 to TRBJ2-7; D might be TRBD2 (5 bases). Trimming took off 1 base at V and 3 bases at J, with 7 bases between the two ends. The CDR3 contains 12 residues. Germline V gene sequence: CDR1 DFQATT, CDR2 SNEGSKA (reference sequence). CDR3 region: CSARVGVYEQYF. CDR3 nucleotides: TGCAGTGCTAGAGTCGGGGTCTACGAGCAGTACTTC.

At least ten counts were recorded for this clonotype. This chain joins TRBV6-6 and TRBJ1-2, with 8 bases matching TRBD1. The germline CDR1 and CDR2 sequences are MNHNY and SVGAGI (reference sequence). J lost 8 bases, V lost 5 bases, and 7 bases had no gene match. The CDR3 has 13 residues. The CDR3 protein is CASSTQGGVGYTF. The CDR3 DNA reads as TGTGCCAGCAGTACACAGGGGGGGGTAGGCTACACCTTC.

This clonotype was observed at least ten times. The V and J genes are TRBV6-6 and TRBJ1-2; D gene unclear. CDR1 and CDR2 from the germline V gene are MNHNY and SVGAGI (reference sequence). The V and J ends lost 8 bases and 8 bases respectively, with 9 bases between them. This CDR3 comprises 10 residues. This chain's CDR3 is CASGITGYTF. The CDR3 nucleotides read TGTGCCAGCGGAATAACGGGCTACACCTTC.

Remarks on this clonotype: This clone may be a read error of a much larger clone one base away. This chain uses TRBV11-3 with TRBJ1-1; 7 positions agree with TRBD1. Germline CDR1 is SGHNT and CDR2 is YENEEA. The CDR3 spans 14 residues. This CDR3 reads CAGSLWDSGTEAFF. In DNA form, the CDR3 reads TGTGCCGGCAGCTTGTGGGACAGTGGGACTGAAGCTTTCTTT.

The chain employs TRBV7-2 and TRBJ1-2, with TRBD1 as a possible D gene (6 bases). The germline V and J ends were trimmed by 4 bases and 0 bases, with 24 bases remaining between them. The CDR3 contains 19 residues. CDR1 and CDR2 from the germline V gene are SGHTA and FQGNSA. This CDR3 reads CASSSPPRGGTTPNYGYTF. CDR3 DNA: TGTGCCAGCAGCTCCCCCCCACGTGGTGGGACAACTCCTAACTATGGCTACACCTTC.

This clonotype was recorded once. The chain employs TRBV10-3 and TRBJ2-7; 9 bases line up with TRBD1. The V gene's germline CDR1 is ENHRY and CDR2 SYGVKD. After removal of 8 bases from V and 3 bases from J, the junction contained 8 bases not matched to a gene. CDR3 length equals 14 residues. CDR3 region: CAIGRDRDNYEQYF. The CDR3, as DNA: TGTGCCATCGGGAGGGACAGGGACAACTACGAGCAGTACTTC.

With respect to this clonotype: Lacking the conserved final phenylalanine or tryptophan, this CDR3 likely reflects a read error. V is TRBV2 and J is TRBJ1-2; TRBD1 aligns across 8 bases. J lost 8 bases, V lost 8 bases, and 13 bases had no gene match. This CDR3 contains 14 residues. Looked up from germline, CDR1 is SNHLY and CDR2 is FYNNEI. Written as DNA, the CDR3 is TGTGCCAGCTCACCCCAGGACAGGGCGTCAGGCTACACCCTC. It translates to CASSPQDRASGYTL.

This rearrangement joins TRBV20-1 to TRBJ1-4; a possible D gene is TRBD1 (5 bases). Trimming stripped 5 bases from V and 7 bases from J, with 23 bases between. Germline CDR1 reads DFQATT; CDR2 reads SNEGSKA (reference sequence). This CDR3 has 16 residues. CDR3 DNA sequence: TGCAGTGCTCTCCGGGATAAACCCACAGGTGGTGAAAAACTGTTTTTT. It translates to CSALRDKPTGGEKLFF.